What follows are 26 T cell receptor beta chains derived from one specimen sequenced in a study of CD8 T cells in Susac syndrome. Reverse transcription used about 0.45 to 1 ug RNA and random hexamers. TCRdb fed the immunoSEQ multiplex PCR reads into MiXCR, producing one record per CDR3 protein. The repertoire holds around 180,000 distinct CDR3 sequences, with under 97% as singletons. Sequencing used CD4+ T cells from PBMCs. Receptor source: a human donor with multiple sclerosis.

The chain employs TRBV12-5 and TRBJ1-2; D is ambiguous. Trimming left V 7 bases short and J 8 bases short, with 14 bases between. Germline-derived CDR1 and CDR2 are LGHNT and FRNRAP. This CDR3 has 12 amino acids. CDR3 DNA: TGTGCTAGTGCCCAAGAAGGCGGGGGCTACACCTTC. Encoded protein: CASAQEGGGYTF.

The J gene is TRBJ1-4, the V gene TRBV3-1; D gene uncertain. The CDR3 runs to 15 residues. Germline-derived CDR1 and CDR2 are LGHDT and YNNKEL (reference sequence). Trimming took off 11 bases at V and 2 bases at J, with 18 bases between the two ends. The CDR3 sequence: CADDKLIMTNEKLFF. The CDR3 DNA reads as TGTGCCGATGACAAGTTGATAATGACTAATGAAAAACTGTTTTTT.

V is TRBV9 and J is TRBJ2-5; 12 nucleotides match TRBD2. Germline V gives CDR1 SGDLS, CDR2 YYNGEE. The V and J ends lost 7 bases and 2 bases, in that order; junction bases with no gene match: 6. The CDR3 has 15 amino acids. CDR3 sequence reads: CASGTLAGGQETQYF. The CDR3 DNA reads TGTGCCAGCGGGACACTAGCGGGGGGTCAAGAGACCCAGTACTTC.

The chain employs TRBV20-1 and TRBJ2-1; 12 bases line up with TRBD2. Germline lookup yields CDR1 DFQATT and CDR2 SNEGSKA (reference sequence). J gave up 6 bases and V 4 bases, and 4 bases lay outside the gene matches. This CDR3 region has 14 residues. CDR3 nucleotide sequence: TGCAGTGCTACCCTAGCGGGGGGGAGCAATGAGCAGTTCTTC. Translated: CSATLAGGSNEQFF.

The V and J genes are TRBV12-3 or TRBV12-4 and TRBJ2-6, with 7 bases lining up with TRBD2. V shed 5 bases and J 4 bases; nucleotides not matched to a gene: 14. The CDR3 consists of 18 residues. The CDR3 nucleotides are TGTGCCAGCAGTCCCGAAAGGGGCGGGGGTCAGGGGGCCAACGTCCTGACTTTC. This gives the protein CASSPERGGGQGANVLTF.

The chain has TRBV3-1 and TRBJ2-1, with 11 bases matching TRBD2. This CDR3 region has 15 residues. V trimming: 4 bases; J trimming: 10 bases; junction bases outside the gene matches: 9. Germline V CDR1 and CDR2: LGHDT, YNNKEL (reference sequence). The CDR3 spells CASSRTSGGNVEQFF. For the CDR3, the DNA is TGTGCCAGCAGCCGAACTAGCGGGGGTAACGTGGAGCAGTTCTTC.

The genes are TRBV9 and TRBJ2-1, with 15 bases matching TRBD2. CDR1 and CDR2 from the germline V gene are SGDLS and YYNGEE. V shed 6 bases, J shed 9 bases, and the junction held 7 bases outside the gene matches. The CDR3 runs to 15 residues. The CDR3, as DNA: TGTGCCAGCAACGGACTAGCGGGGGGGCTCGGTGAGCAGTTCTTC. Residues: CASNGLAGGLGEQFF.

This clonotype was counted once. This chain joins TRBV29-1 and TRBJ2-1; D is undetermined. Germline lookup yields CDR1 SQVTM and CDR2 ANQGSEA. With 4 bases removed from V and 5 bases from J, the gap between germline ends came to 9 bases. The CDR3 is 12 amino acids. The CDR3 protein is CSVVSGNNEQFF. Here the CDR3 DNA reads TGCAGCGTTGTGTCAGGTAACAATGAGCAGTTCTTC.

The chain links TRBV7-2 to TRBJ1-1, with D maybe TRBD1 (5 bases). The V gene lost 5 bases and the J gene lost 5 bases, with 18 bases spanning the gap. Germline values: CDR1 SGHTA, CDR2 FQGNSA. The CDR3 consists of 15 residues. The DNA of the CDR3 is TGTGCCAGCAGCGCCCGTCGCGGGACCCCAACTGAAGCTTTCTTT. It yields the protein CASSARRGTPTEAFF.

This clonotype was detected only a few times. The rearrangement joins TRBV7-9 to TRBJ2-7; the D is unclear. Trimming took off 3 bases at V and 2 bases at J, with 11 bases between the two ends. The CDR3 sequence is 14 residues long. The germline CDR1 and CDR2 sequences are SEHNR and FQNEAQ (reference sequence). The CDR3 nucleotides are TGTGCCAGCAGCTTGGGCGGACCGCCCTACGAGCAGTACTTC. This sequence encodes CASSLGGPPYEQYF. The variable domain in full, with the rest retrieved from reference TRBV7-9 and TRBJ2-7, is DTGVSQNPRHKITKRGQNVTFRCDPISEHNRLYWYRQTLGQGPEFLTYFQNEAQLEKSRLLSDRFSAERPKGSFSTLEIQRTEQGDSAMYLCASSLGGPPYEQYFGPGTRLTVT.

The V gene is TRBV20-1, the J gene TRBJ2-5, with 7 bases that match TRBD1. The J segment lost 4 bases and the V segment lost 6 bases, leaving 5 bases of the junction unmatched. Per the germline V gene, CDR1 is DFQATT and CDR2 is SNEGSKA (reference sequence). The CDR3 has 12 amino acids. The CDR3 reads CSAPRGRETQYF. For the CDR3, the DNA is TGCAGTGCACCTAGGGGGCGAGAGACCCAGTACTTC.

The CDR3 DNA follows: TGTGCCTGGACCGAAACCTATGGCTACACCTTC. This translates into CAWTETYGYTF. The chain employs TRBV30 and TRBJ1-2; unclear D gene. Germline values: CDR1 GTSNPN, CDR2 SVGIG (reference sequence). Trimming cost V 4 bases and J 4 bases, with 7 bases left between them. The CDR3 is made up of 11 amino acids.

The V and J genes are TRBV9 and TRBJ2-1; a possible D gene is TRBD1 (5 bases). The CDR3 runs to 14 residues. The V gene lost 6 bases and the J gene lost 0 bases, with 10 bases spanning the gap. Germline-derived CDR1 and CDR2 are SGDLS and YYNGEE. CDR3 protein: CASKAGPSYNEQFF. The CDR3 bases are TGTGCCAGCAAGGCAGGGCCCTCCTACAATGAGCAGTTCTTC.

The chain recombines TRBV7-9 with TRBJ1-2; no clear D gene. V lost 0 bases, J lost 5 bases, and 10 bases lay in between. Germline-derived CDR1 and CDR2 are SEHNR and FQNEAQ (reference sequence). CDR3 length: 14 residues. Here the CDR3 DNA reads TGTGCCAGCAGCTTAGCCATACCTACTTATGGCTACACCTTC. Protein: CASSLAIPTYGYTF.

The CDR3 nucleotides are TGCAGCGTGGCGAACAGGGGGGAATACGAGCAGTACTTC. Amino acids: CSVANRGEYEQYF. The chain combines TRBV29-1 with TRBJ2-7; 8 bases are shared with TRBD1. CDR1 SQVTM and CDR2 ANQGSEA come from the germline V gene. This CDR3 is 13 amino acids long. Germline trimming cut 6 bases from V and 4 bases from J; bases unmatched to any gene: 8.

The CDR3 region is CSATGGPQGNYGYTF. The CDR3 nucleotides are TGCAGTGCTACCGGGGGACCGCAGGGGAACTATGGCTACACCTTC. The rearrangement uses TRBV20-1 and TRBJ1-2, with D possibly being TRBD1 (6 bases). The V end lost 4 bases, the J end lost 2 bases, and 17 bases lay between the germline ends. From germline, CDR1 is DFQATT and CDR2 SNEGSKA (reference sequence). The CDR3 loop spans 15 amino acids.

The chain combines TRBV29-1 with TRBJ2-2; a possible D gene is TRBD2 (5 bases). The CDR3 spans 14 residues. Germline loops: CDR1 SQVTM, CDR2 ANQGSEA. The germline V and J ends were trimmed by 1 base and 3 bases, with 9 bases remaining between them. The chain's CDR3 is CSVEAGKDTGELFF. The DNA for the CDR3 is TGCAGCGTTGAAGCGGGGAAGGACACCGGGGAGCTGTTTTTT.

The chain couples TRBV7-2 to TRBJ1-5, with unresolved D. The CDR3 has 13 residues. Germline loops: CDR1 SGHTA, CDR2 FQGNSA. V lost 3 bases, J lost 3 bases, and 6 bases lay in between. CDR3 coding DNA: TGTGCCAGCAGCTTTCGCGCCAATCAGCCCCAGCATTTT. Its translation is CASSFRANQPQHF.

The rearrangement links TRBV3-1 to TRBJ2-1; D call uncertain. V lost 0 bases and J 7 bases, leaving 13 bases between the germline ends. CDR1 is LGHDT, CDR2 YNNKEL, per germline (reference sequence). CDR3 size: 15 residues. The CDR3 protein is CASSQDLQPSNEQFF. In DNA, the CDR3 is TGTGCCAGCAGCCAAGATCTCCAACCGAGTAATGAGCAGTTCTTC.

The rearrangement links TRBV29-1 to TRBJ1-4, with D possibly matching TRBD1 (6 bases). Germline CDR1 is SQVTM and CDR2 is ANQGSEA. V gave up 5 bases and J gave up 3 bases, with 13 bases separating them. The CDR3 has 14 residues. The CDR3 nucleotides read TGCAGCGTTTCGGACAGTTTGGCTAATGAAAAACTGTTTTTT. It translates to CSVSDSLANEKLFF.

The chain employs TRBV15 and TRBJ2-7; 8 bases map to TRBD1. Germline lookup yields CDR1 LNHNV and CDR2 YYDKDF (reference sequence). The J segment lost 5 bases and the V segment lost 0 bases, leaving 6 bases of the junction unmatched. The CDR3 totals 15 residues. CDR3 amino acids: CATSRDQGAIDEQYF. DNA for the CDR3: TGTGCCACCAGCAGAGATCAGGGGGCCATCGACGAGCAGTACTTC.

DNA of the CDR3: TGTGCCACCAGTGATCGGTCGCAGGGGCCAACTAGCTCCTACAATGAGCAGTTCTTC. Residues: CATSDRSQGPTSSYNEQFF. The rearrangement links TRBV24-1 to TRBJ2-1; TRBD1 is a possible D gene (6 bases). V lost 3 bases and J lost 0, with 20 bases in between. Germline V CDR1 and CDR2: KGHDR, SFDVKD. CDR3 length: 19 residues.

The V call is TRBV14, the J call TRBJ1-2, with D unresolved. The CDR3 extends over 14 amino acids. Trimming stripped 0 bases from V and 4 bases from J, with 9 bases between. Germline V gives CDR1 SGHDN, CDR2 FVKESK. Here the CDR3 reads CASSQDRGLYGYTF. The DNA of the CDR3 is TGTGCCAGCAGCCAAGACCGAGGGCTCTATGGCTACACCTTC.

The J gene is TRBJ1-2, the V gene TRBV12-3 or TRBV12-4; D perhaps matches TRBD1 (6 bases). With 4 bases removed from V and 0 bases from J, the gap between germline ends came to 18 bases. The CDR3 has 17 amino acids. CDR3 protein: CASSSYRGQPTNYGYTF. CDR3 DNA sequence: TGTGCCAGCAGTTCTTACCGCGGACAGCCAACTAACTATGGCTACACCTTC.

V and J are TRBV7-2 and TRBJ2-4; D possibly corresponds to TRBD1 (6 bases). CDR1 is SGHTA and CDR2 is FQGNSA in the germline V gene. With 1 base removed from V and 0 bases from J, the gap between germline ends came to 10 bases. This CDR3 has 16 amino acids. This CDR3 is CASSLGGPLAKNIQYF. The DNA of the CDR3 is TGTGCCAGCAGCTTAGGGGGGCCCTTAGCCAAAAACATTCAGTACTTC.

This clonotype is a singleton in its sample. The rearrangement links TRBV2 to TRBJ2-3, with D unclear. The length of the CDR3 is 11 residues. Germline V gives CDR1 SNHLY, CDR2 FYNNEI. Trimming shortened V by 4 bases and J by 6 bases, and 5 bases separated the two germline ends. CDR3 amino acids: CASSVSDTQYF. The DNA of the CDR3 is TGTGCCAGCAGTGTCTCGGATACGCAGTATTTT.